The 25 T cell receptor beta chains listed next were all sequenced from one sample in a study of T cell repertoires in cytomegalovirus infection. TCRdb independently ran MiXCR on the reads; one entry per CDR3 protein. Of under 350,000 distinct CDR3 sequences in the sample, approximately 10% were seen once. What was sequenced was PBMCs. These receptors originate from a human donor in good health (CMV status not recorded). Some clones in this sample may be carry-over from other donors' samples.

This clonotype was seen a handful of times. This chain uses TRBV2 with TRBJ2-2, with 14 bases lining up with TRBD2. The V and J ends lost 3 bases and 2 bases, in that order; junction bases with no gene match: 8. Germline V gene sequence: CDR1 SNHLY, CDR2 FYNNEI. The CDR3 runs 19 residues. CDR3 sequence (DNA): TGTGCCAGCAGTGATCCGGGACTAGCGGGGGTCCAAAACACCGGGGAGCTGTTTTTT. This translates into CASSDPGLAGVQNTGELFF.

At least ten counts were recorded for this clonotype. The CDR3 protein is CASIGGARQETQYF. CDR3 DNA: TGTGCCAGTATCGGGGGGGCCAGGCAAGAGACCCAGTACTTC. The rearrangement links TRBV12-3 or TRBV12-4 to TRBJ2-5; 8 positions agree with TRBD2. The CDR3 sequence is 14 residues long. The V gene end was trimmed by 9 bases and the J gene end by 2 bases; junction bases not matched to a gene: 8.

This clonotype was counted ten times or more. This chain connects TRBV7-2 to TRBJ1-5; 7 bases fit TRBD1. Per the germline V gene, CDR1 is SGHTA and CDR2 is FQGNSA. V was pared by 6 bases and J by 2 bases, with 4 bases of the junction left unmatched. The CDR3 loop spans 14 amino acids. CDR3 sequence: CASRRDRGNQPQHF. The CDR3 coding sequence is TGTGCCAGCAGACGCGACAGGGGCAATCAGCCCCAGCATTTT. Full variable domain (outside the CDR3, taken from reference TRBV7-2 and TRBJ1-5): GAGVSQSPSNKVTEKGKDVELRCDPISGHTALYWYRQSLGQGLEFLIYFQGNSAPDKSGLPSDRFSAERTGGSVSTLTIQRTQQEDSAVYLCASRRDRGNQPQHFGDGTRLSIL.

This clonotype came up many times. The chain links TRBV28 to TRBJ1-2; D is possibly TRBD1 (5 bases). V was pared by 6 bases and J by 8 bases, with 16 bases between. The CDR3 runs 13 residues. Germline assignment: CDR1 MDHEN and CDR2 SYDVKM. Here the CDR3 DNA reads TGTGCCAGCAGATCCGGGGGTTCGGGGGGCTACACCTTC. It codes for CASRSGGSGGYTF.

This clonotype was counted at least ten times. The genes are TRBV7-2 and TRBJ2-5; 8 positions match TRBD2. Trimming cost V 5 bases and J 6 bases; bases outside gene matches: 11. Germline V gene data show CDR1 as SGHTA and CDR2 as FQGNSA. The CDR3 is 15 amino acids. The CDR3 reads CASSLWTGGPKTQYF. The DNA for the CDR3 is TGTGCCAGCAGCCTTTGGACGGGGGGGCCGAAGACCCAGTACTTC.

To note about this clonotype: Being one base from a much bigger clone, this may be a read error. The CDR3 spells CASGLGSSEAFF. DNA for the CDR3: TGTGCCAGCGGCTTAGGATCGTCAGAAGCTTTCTTT. The chain is built from TRBV7-9 and TRBJ1-1; no clear D. Germline lookup yields CDR1 SEHNR and CDR2 FQNEAQ (reference sequence). The CDR3 has 12 amino acids.

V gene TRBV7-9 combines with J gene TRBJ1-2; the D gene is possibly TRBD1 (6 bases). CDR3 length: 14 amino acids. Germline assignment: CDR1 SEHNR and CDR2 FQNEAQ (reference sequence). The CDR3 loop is CEGGKPGTNYGYTF. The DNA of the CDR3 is TGTGAGGGGGGAAAACCGGGTACCAACTATGGCTACACCTTC.

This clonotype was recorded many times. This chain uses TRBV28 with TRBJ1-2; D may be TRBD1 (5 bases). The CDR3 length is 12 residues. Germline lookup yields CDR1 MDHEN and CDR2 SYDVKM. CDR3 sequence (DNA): TGTGCTTGGGGAACAGGCCGCTATGGCTACACCTTC. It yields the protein CAWGTGRYGYTF.

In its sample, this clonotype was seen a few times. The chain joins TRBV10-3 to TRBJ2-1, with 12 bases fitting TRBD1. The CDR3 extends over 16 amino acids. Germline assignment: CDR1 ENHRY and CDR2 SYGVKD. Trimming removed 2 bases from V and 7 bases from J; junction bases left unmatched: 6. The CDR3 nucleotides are TGTGCCATCAGTGAGCCGGGACAGGGGGCCAAGAATGAGCAGTTCTTC. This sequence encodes CAISEPGQGAKNEQFF.

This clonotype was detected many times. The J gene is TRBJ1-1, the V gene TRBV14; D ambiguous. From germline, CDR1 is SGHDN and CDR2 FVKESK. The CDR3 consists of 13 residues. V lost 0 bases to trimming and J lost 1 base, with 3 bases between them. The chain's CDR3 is CASSQDQNTEAFF. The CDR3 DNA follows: TGTGCCAGCAGCCAAGACCAGAACACTGAAGCTTTCTTT.

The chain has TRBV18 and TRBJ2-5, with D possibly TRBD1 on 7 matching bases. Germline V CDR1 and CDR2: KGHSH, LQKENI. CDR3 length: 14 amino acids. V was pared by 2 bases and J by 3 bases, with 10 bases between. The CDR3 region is CASSPGGTEETQYF. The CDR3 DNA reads TGTGCCAGCTCACCAGGGGGGACAGAAGAGACCCAGTACTTC.

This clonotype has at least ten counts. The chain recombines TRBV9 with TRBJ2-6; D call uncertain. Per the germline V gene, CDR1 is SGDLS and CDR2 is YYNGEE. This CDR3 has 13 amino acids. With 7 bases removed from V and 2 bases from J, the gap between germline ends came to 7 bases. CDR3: CASGPTGANVLTF. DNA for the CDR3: TGTGCCAGCGGACCTACTGGGGCCAACGTCCTGACTTTC.

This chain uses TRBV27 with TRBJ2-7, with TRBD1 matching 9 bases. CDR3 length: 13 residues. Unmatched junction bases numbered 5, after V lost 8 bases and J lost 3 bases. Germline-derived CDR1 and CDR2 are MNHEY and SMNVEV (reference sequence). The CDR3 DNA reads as TGTGCCAGCGGATTGACAGGGGGCTACGAGCAGTACGTC. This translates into CASGLTGGYEQYV.

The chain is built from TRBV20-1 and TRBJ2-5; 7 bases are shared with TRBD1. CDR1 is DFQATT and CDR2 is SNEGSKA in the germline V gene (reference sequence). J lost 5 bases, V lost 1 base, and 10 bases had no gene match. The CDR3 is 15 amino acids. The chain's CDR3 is CSARAADRVGETQYF. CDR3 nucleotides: TGCAGTGCTAGAGCCGCCGACAGGGTGGGGGAGACCCAGTACTTC.

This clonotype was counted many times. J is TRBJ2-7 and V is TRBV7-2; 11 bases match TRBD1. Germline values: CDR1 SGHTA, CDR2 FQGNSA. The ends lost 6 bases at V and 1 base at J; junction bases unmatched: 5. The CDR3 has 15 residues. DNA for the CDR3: TGTGCCAGCAGACGTCGGGACAGGGGGTCCTACGAGCAGTACTTC. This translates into CASRRRDRGSYEQYF.

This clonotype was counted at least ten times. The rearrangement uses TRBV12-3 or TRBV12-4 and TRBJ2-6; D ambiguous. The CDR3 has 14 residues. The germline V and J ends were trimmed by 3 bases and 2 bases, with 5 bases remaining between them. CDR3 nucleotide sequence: TGTGCCAGCAGTTTTTCAGCTGGGGCCAACGTCCTGACTTTC. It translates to CASSFSAGANVLTF.

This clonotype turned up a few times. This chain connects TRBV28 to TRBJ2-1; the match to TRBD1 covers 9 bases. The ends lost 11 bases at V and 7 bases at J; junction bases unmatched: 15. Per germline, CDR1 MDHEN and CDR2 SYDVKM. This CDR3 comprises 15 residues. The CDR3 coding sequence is TGTGCCGGGGGGAGAGGTGGACAGGGGAAAAATGAGCAGTTCTTC. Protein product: CAGGRGGQGKNEQFF.

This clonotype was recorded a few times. The CDR3 nucleotides read TGTGCCAGCAGCGTAGCCAGCAGGGCTAGCAATGAGCAGTTCTTC. The encoded protein is CASSVASRASNEQFF. J is TRBJ2-1 and V is TRBV9, with D possibly TRBD1 on 5 matching bases. Between the trimmed V and J ends, which lost 0 bases and 6 bases, there was a span of 13 bases. Germline CDR1 SGDLS, CDR2 YYNGEE. This CDR3 is built from 15 residues.

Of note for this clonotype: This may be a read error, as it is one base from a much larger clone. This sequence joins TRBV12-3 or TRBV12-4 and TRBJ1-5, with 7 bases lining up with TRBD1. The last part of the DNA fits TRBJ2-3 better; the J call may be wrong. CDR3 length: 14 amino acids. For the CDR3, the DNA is TGTGCCAGCAGTGGGGACAGTAGCAATCAGCCCCAGTATTTT. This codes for CASSGDSSNQPQYF.

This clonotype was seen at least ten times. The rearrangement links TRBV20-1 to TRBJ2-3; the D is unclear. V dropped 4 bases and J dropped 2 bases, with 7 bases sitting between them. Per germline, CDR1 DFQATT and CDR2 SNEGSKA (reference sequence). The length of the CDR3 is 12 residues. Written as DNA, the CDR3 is TGCAGTGCTAAGACTCTCACAGATACGCAGTATTTT. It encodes CSAKTLTDTQYF.

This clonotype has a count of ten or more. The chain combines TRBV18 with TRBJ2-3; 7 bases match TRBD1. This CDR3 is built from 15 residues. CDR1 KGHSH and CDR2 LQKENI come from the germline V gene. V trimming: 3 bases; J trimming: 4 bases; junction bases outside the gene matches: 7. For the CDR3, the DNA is TGTGCCAGCTCACCGGGCCCCGACAGGGCAGATACGCAGTATTTT. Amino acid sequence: CASSPGPDRADTQYF.

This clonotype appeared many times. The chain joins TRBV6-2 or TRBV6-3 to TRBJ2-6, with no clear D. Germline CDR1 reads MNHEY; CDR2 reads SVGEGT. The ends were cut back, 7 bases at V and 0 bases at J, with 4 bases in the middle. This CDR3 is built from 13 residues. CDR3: CASNLSGANVLTF. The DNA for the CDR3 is TGTGCCAGCAACCTCTCTGGGGCCAACGTCCTGACTTTC.

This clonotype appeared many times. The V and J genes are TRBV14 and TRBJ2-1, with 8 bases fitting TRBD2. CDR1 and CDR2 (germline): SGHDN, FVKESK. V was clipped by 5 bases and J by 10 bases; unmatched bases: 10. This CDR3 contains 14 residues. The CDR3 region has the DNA TGTGCCAGCAGCTTAAGGACGGGGGGGCTCGAGCAGTTCTTC. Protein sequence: CASSLRTGGLEQFF.

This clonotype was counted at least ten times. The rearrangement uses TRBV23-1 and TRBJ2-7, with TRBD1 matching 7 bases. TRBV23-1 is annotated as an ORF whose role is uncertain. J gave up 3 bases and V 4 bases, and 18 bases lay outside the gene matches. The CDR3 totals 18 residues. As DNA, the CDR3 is TGCGCCAGCAGTCCTAAAAAATTGGACAGGCGCCCCGACTACGAGCAGTACTTC. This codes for CASSPKKLDRRPDYEQYF.

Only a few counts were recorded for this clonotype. In nucleotides, the CDR3 is TGTGCCAGCAGTGTGACAGGGGGGGGAAAAGGCTACACCTTC. It translates to CASSVTGGGKGYTF. V gene TRBV28 combines with J gene TRBJ1-2; 9 nucleotides match TRBD1. The CDR3 has 14 residues. The germline gives CDR1 MDHEN, CDR2 SYDVKM. Trimming removed 5 bases from V and 8 bases from J; junction bases left unmatched: 9.